This TCR beta chain is drawn from a study of regulatory T cells in long-lasting Graves disease. Study-level results: Persistent disease was associated with favored TRBV28 usage and with favored use of TRBJ1-2 and TRBJ2-5.

In building TCR beta libraries, iRepertoire HTBI primers were used together with Arm-PCR of CDR3 regions. One entry per CDR3 protein results from TCRdb running MiXCR on the multiplex PCR reads. The data contain around 480,000 distinct CDR3 sequences, 15% to 20% of them seen just once; the ten biggest clones take up 20% to 25%. The time point: newly diagnosed GD, antithyroid drugs for less than 3 months. Preparation of the TCR library used RNA extracted from PBMCs. Tubes containing EDTA received 8 to 9.5 milliliters of drawn peripheral blood. The CDR3 loop spans 15 amino acids. Trimming removed 3 bases from V and 6 bases from J; junction bases left unmatched: 6. This clonotype was picked up many times. Antigen unknown. This sample also appeared in a second study, on T cells in Graves' hyperthyroidism and ophthalmopathy. That report notes: Carried out on the TCR CDR3, a first-round RT-PCR used the HTBI primer set.

This sequence joins TRBV12-3 or TRBV12-4 and TRBJ2-1; 9 nucleotides align to TRBD2. The sequences come from peripheral blood mononuclear cells (PBMCs), collected at new diagnosis, from a patient treated with antithyroid drugs. This receptor was obtained from a woman aged 35-60 years with Graves disease. The CDR3 is CASSFGGGASNEQFF. As DNA, the CDR3 is TGTGCCAGCAGTTTTGGCGGGGGGGCGTCCAATGAGCAGTTCTTC.